These 18 T cell receptor beta chains were all obtained from the same sample, sequenced in a study of post-analysis software for immune sequencing data. Their antigens are not known. Overall study findings and caveats: Patients showed TRBV5-6, TRBV5-1 and TRBV20-1 among a handful of TRBV segments more frequent than in controls.

The authors incorporated unique molecular identifiers into the TCR beta cDNA libraries. TCRdb reanalysed the PCR reads using MiXCR and keeps one entry per CDR3 protein. The sample includes over 700,000 distinct CDR3 sequences, 25% to 30% of them seen just once. Sequenced: blood. These receptors were taken from a girl aged 10-17 years with multiple sclerosis.

There are a few counts of this clonotype. The V call is TRBV7-7, the J call TRBJ2-5; 9 positions match TRBD2. The CDR3 extends over 17 amino acids. After removal of 2 bases from V and 2 bases from J, the junction contained 9 bases not matched to a gene. Germline V lookup: CDR1 SSHAT, CDR2 FNYEAQ (reference sequence). DNA of the CDR3: TGTGCCAGCAGCTTATCGTCTAGCGGGAACCCACAAGAGACCCAGTACTTC. Translation gives CASSLSSSGNPQETQYF.

This clonotype was seen more than once but under ten times. The DNA of the CDR3 is TGTGCCAGCAGTAAAGCGGGAGAGATAGCGGCGGGGAAAGAGACCCAGTACTTC. Residues: CASSKAGEIAAGKETQYF. This chain links TRBV21-1 with TRBJ2-5; the D call in the table, TRBD2, was not verified against the DNA. TRBV21-1 is assigned pseudogene status. This CDR3 contains 18 residues.

This clonotype was observed a few times. The V gene is TRBV28, the J gene TRBJ2-1; D may correspond to TRBD1 or TRBD2 (5 bases each). CDR1 and CDR2 (germline): MDHEN, SYDVKM. The CDR3 totals 16 residues. Trimming cost V 2 bases and J 4 bases, with 15 bases left between them. The CDR3 protein is CASSLGPGAGYNEQFF. Here the CDR3 DNA reads TGTGCCAGCAGTTTAGGGCCCGGGGCGGGTTACAATGAGCAGTTCTTC.

The chain recombines TRBV5-1 with TRBJ1-2; TRBD1 might be the D (6 bases). The CDR3 spans 15 residues. Germline V gene lookup returns CDR1 SGHRS and CDR2 YFSETQ. Trimming shortened V by 5 bases and J by 4 bases, and 18 bases separated the two germline ends. CDR3 sequence reads: CASSSLQGSAYGYTF. The CDR3, as DNA: TGCGCCAGCAGTTCCCTACAGGGTTCTGCCTATGGCTACACCTTC.

This clonotype was counted once. Just one base apart from a much larger clone, this may be a read error. V usage is TRBV20-1 and J usage is TRBJ2-7, with D possibly being TRBD2 (6 bases). V dropped 6 bases and J dropped 7 bases, with 22 bases sitting between them. This CDR3 spans 14 amino acids. Germline lookup yields CDR1 DFQATT and CDR2 SNEGSKA (reference sequence). CDR3 loop: CSAKRDFSYNEQYF. The CDR3 bases are TGCAGTGCCAAGAGGGACTTCTCCTACAATGAGCAGTACTTC.

This clonotype has only a few counts. Germline is not matched at one junction end, which may reflect a read error. V gene TRBV20-1 combines with J gene TRBJ1-1; perhaps TRBD1 as D (5 bases). There are 14 residues in the CDR3. Germline-derived CDR1 and CDR2 are DFQATT and SNEGSKA (reference sequence). The CDR3 coding sequence is TGCAGTGCCAGAGGGCCCCGAGGGGACACTGAAGCTTTCTTT. Encoded protein: CSARGPRGDTEAFF.

The chain uses TRBV2 and TRBJ2-1; D is ambiguous. The CDR3 has 12 residues. CDR1 is SNHLY, CDR2 FYNNEI, per germline. Trimming removed 11 bases from V and 4 bases from J, with 12 bases in between. CDR3 residues: CASVVEYNEQFF. CDR3 coding DNA: TGTGCCTCCGTGGTGGAGTACAATGAGCAGTTCTTC.

This rearrangement joins TRBV6-5 to TRBJ1-6; the match to TRBD1 covers 10 bases. The J segment lost 8 bases and the V segment lost 7 bases, leaving 11 bases of the junction unmatched. The CDR3 is 16 residues long. Germline CDR1 and CDR2: MNHEY and SVGAGI. For the CDR3, the DNA is TGTGCCAGCACTTTGGGACAGGGGACGCGGTATTCACCCCTCCACTTT. Protein product: CASTLGQGTRYSPLHF.

This clonotype was picked up one time. At one end, the junction sequence differs from germline, possibly due to a read error. The chain employs TRBV27 and TRBJ2-3; D may be TRBD1 (5 bases). Per the germline V gene, CDR1 is MNHEY and CDR2 is SMNVEV (reference sequence). This CDR3 spans 15 amino acids. The CDR3 DNA sequence: TGTGCCAGCAGTCTATCGAGCAGGGCCACAGGTACGCAGTATTTT. This translates into CASSLSSRATGTQYF.

The V and J genes are TRBV12-5 and TRBJ2-3; 11 bases map to TRBD1. V lost 5 bases to trimming and J lost 6 bases; unmatched junction nucleotides: 7. Per the germline V gene, CDR1 is LGHNT and CDR2 is FRNRAP. CDR3 length: 15 amino acids. The DNA of the CDR3 is TGTGCTAGTGGTACCGGACAGGGGGCGAAGGATACGCAGTATTTT. Translating gives CASGTGQGAKDTQYF.

This clonotype was observed a few times. This chain uses TRBV27 with TRBJ1-2, with no clear D. V dropped 5 bases and J dropped 5 bases, with 12 bases sitting between them. The CDR3 covers 13 residues. Germline V gene sequence: CDR1 MNHEY, CDR2 SMNVEV (reference sequence). CDR3: CASSPRPGYGYTF. CDR3 nucleotides: TGTGCCAGCAGTCCCCGCCCAGGATATGGCTACACCTTC.

The rearrangement joins TRBV20-1 to TRBJ2-3; 16 bases fit TRBD2. The CDR3 contains 18 residues. Germline V gene data show CDR1 as DFQATT and CDR2 as SNEGSKA (reference sequence). V gave up 0 bases and J gave up 2 bases; unmatched junction bases: 5. CDR3 region: CSARDTGLAGGITDTQYF. CDR3 nucleotide sequence: TGCAGTGCTAGAGATACGGGACTAGCGGGAGGGATCACAGATACGCAGTATTTT.

On this clonotype itself: One junction end does not reproduce the germline sequence, and a read error may be involved. V is TRBV11-2 and J is TRBJ2-1; a possible D gene is TRBD1 (5 bases). There are 13 residues in the CDR3. CDR1 and CDR2 (germline): SGHAT, FQNNGV. The DNA for the CDR3 is TGTGCCAGCCGCCAGGGCCTCTACAATGAGCAGTGCTTC. Amino acids: CASRQGLYNEQCF.

This rearrangement joins TRBV7-9 to TRBJ1-1, with D perhaps TRBD1 (5 bases). Trimming cost V 5 bases and J 4 bases, with 14 bases left between them. Germline V lookup: CDR1 SEHNR, CDR2 FQNEAQ (reference sequence). The CDR3 spans 14 residues. The CDR3 loop reads CASSPEGRGTEAFF. Written as DNA, the CDR3 is TGTGCCAGCAGCCCCGAGGGGCGAGGCACTGAAGCTTTCTTT.

The rearrangement uses TRBV15 and TRBJ2-1; tentative D call: TRBD1 (6 bases). V was cut by 8 bases and J by 13 bases, with 27 bases left in between. The CDR3 runs 15 residues. CDR1 and CDR2 (germline): LNHNV, YYDKDF (reference sequence). For the CDR3, the DNA is TGTGCCACCTCCGTGGGACATTGGTCGGAAGAGACCCAGTTCTTC. Translation gives CATSVGHWSEETQFF.

The chain carries TRBV10-3 and TRBJ1-4; unclear D gene. V was cut by 3 bases and J by 3 bases, with 8 bases left in between. Per the germline V gene, CDR1 is ENHRY and CDR2 is SYGVKD. This CDR3 has 14 amino acids. CDR3 sequence (DNA): TGTGCCATCAGTGAAGGGTCCCCTAATGAAAAACTGTTTTTT. Residues: CAISEGSPNEKLFF.

The J gene is TRBJ1-2, the V gene TRBV6-6; no clear D. The germline V and J ends were trimmed by 2 bases and 2 bases, with 12 bases remaining between them. Germline V gene data show CDR1 as MNHNY and CDR2 as SVGAGI (reference sequence). The CDR3 runs to 15 residues. The CDR3: CASSYRQVANYGYTF. The CDR3, as DNA: TGTGCCAGCAGTTACCGGCAGGTTGCCAACTATGGCTACACCTTC.

About this clonotype itself: At one of its ends the junction is not consistent with the germline gene, which may arise from a read error. V and J are TRBV28 and TRBJ2-7; the match to TRBD1 covers 7 bases. Germline assignment: CDR1 MDHEN and CDR2 SYDVKM. The CDR3 length is 14 residues. CDR3 protein: CASSGTEPSYERYF. The CDR3 DNA reads TGTGCCAGCAGTGGGACAGAACCCTCCTACGAGCGGTACTTC.